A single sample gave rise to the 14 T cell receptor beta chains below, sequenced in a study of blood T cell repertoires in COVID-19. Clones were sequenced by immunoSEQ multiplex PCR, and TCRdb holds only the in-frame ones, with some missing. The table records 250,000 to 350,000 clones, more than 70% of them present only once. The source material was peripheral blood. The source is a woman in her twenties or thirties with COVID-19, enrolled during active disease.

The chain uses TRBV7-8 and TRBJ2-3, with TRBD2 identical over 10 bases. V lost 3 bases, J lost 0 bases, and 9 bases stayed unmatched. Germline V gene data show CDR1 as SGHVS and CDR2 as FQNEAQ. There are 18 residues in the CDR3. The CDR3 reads CASSFTLLAGSSTDTQYF. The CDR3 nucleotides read TGTGCCAGCAGCTTCACCCTACTAGCGGGGTCTAGCACAGATACGCAGTATTTT. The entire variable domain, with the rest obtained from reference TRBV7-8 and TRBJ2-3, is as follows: GAGVSQSPRYKVAKRGQDVALRCDPISGHVSLFWYQQALGQGPEFLTYFQNEAQLDKSGLPSDRFFAERPEGSVSTLKIQRTQQEDSAVYLCASSFTLLAGSSTDTQYFGPGTRLTVL.

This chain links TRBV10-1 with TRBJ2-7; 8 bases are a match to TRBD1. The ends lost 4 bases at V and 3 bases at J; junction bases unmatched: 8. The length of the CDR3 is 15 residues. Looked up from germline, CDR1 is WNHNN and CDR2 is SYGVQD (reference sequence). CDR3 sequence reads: CASSAGQGRNYEQYF. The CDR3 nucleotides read TGCGCCAGCAGTGCCGGACAGGGCAGGAACTACGAGCAGTACTTC.

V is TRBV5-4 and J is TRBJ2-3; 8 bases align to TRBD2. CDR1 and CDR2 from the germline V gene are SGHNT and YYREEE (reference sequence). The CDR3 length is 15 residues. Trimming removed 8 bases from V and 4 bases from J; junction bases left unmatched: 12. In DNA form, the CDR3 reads TGTGCCAGTCGTAACCCGGGGGGGGCGGCAGATACGCAGTATTTT. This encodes CASRNPGGAADTQYF. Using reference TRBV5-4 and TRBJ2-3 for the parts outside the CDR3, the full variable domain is ETGVTQSPTHLIKTRGQQVTLRCSSQSGHNTVSWYQQALGQGPQFIFQYYREEENGRGNFPPRFSGLQFPNYSSELNVNALELDDSALYLCASRNPGGAADTQYFGPGTRLTVL.

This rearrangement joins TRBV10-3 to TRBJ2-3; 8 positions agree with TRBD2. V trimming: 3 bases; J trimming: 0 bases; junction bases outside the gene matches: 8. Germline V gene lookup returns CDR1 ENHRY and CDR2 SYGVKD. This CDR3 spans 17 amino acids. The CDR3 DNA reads TGTGCCATCAGTGAACCCCCGGGAGGGTCAAGCACAGATACGCAGTATTTT. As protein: CAISEPPGGSSTDTQYF.

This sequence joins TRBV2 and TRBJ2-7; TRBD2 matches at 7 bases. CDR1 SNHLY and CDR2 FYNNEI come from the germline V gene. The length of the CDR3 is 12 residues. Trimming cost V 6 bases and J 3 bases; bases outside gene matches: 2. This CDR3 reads CASRTGGYEQYF. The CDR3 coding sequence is TGTGCCAGCAGGACGGGGGGCTACGAGCAGTACTTC.

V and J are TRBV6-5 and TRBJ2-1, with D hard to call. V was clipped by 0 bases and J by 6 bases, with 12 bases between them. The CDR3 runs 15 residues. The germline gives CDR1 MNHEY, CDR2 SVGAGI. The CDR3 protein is CASSYSPRLGNEQFF. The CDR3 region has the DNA TGTGCCAGCAGTTACTCCCCCAGGTTGGGCAATGAGCAGTTCTTC.

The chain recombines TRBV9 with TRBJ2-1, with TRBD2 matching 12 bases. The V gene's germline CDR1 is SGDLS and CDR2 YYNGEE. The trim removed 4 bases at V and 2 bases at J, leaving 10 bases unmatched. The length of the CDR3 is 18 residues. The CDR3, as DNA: TGTGCCAGCAGCCCCGCCCTGGGACTAGCGGGCACCTACAATGAGCAGTTCTTC. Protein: CASSPALGLAGTYNEQFF.

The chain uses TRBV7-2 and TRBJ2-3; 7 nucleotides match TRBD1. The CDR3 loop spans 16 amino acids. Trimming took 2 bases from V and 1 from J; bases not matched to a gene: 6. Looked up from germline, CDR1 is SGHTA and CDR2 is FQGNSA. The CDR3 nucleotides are TGTGCCAGCAGCTTAAGGTCAGGGGGAGGCACAGATACGCAGTATTTT. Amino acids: CASSLRSGGGTDTQYF.

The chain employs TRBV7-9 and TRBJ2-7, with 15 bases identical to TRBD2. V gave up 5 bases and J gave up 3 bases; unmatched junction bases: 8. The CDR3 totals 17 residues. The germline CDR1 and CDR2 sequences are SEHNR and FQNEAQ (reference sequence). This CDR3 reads CASSTGTSGRYFYEQYF. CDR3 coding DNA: TGTGCCAGCAGCACAGGGACTAGCGGGAGGTACTTCTACGAGCAGTACTTC.

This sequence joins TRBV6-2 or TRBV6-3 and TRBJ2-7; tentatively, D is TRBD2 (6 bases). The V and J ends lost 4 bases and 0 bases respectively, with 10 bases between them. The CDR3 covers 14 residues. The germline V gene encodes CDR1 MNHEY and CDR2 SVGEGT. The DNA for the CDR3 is TGTGCCAGCAGTTTCGGCGGGGACTCCTACGAGCAGTACTTC. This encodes CASSFGGDSYEQYF.

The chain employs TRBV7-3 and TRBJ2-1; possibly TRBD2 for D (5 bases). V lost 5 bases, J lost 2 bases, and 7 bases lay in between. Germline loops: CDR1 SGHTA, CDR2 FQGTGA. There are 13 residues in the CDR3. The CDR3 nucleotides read TGTGCCAGCAGCCAGACTACCTACAATGAGCAGTTCTTC. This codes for CASSQTTYNEQFF.

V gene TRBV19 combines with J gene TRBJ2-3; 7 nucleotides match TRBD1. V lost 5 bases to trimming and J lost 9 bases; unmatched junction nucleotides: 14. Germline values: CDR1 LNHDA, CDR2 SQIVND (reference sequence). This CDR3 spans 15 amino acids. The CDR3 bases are TGTGCCAGTAGTTTTCGGACAGGAAAGAGTAGGACGCAGTATTTT. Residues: CASSFRTGKSRTQYF.

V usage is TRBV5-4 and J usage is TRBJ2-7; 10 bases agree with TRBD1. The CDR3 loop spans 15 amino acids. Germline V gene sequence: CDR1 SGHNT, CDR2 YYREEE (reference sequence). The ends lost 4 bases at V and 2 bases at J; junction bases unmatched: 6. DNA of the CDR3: TGTGCCAGCAGCGGGACAGGGGTGATACCCTACGAGCAGTACTTC. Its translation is CASSGTGVIPYEQYF.

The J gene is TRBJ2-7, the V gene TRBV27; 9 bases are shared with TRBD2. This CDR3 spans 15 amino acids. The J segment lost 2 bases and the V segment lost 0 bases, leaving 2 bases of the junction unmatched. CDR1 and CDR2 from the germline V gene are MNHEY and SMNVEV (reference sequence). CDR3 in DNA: TGTGCCAGCAGTTTATCAGCGGGAGGTACCTACGAGCAGTACTTC. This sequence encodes CASSLSAGGTYEQYF.